These T cell receptor beta chains were read from a single sample in a study of T cells in localized non-small cell lung cancer. Here immunoSEQ multiplex PCR was the method, and the copy in TCRdb shows in-frame clones only, minus some. The table records approximately 30,000 clones, about nine tenths of them present only once. Specimen: peripheral blood, collected before any cancer treatment. These receptor sequences come from a male donor aged 60 or older with stage III lung adenocarcinoma. Each CDR3 is given with its conserved first and last residue. The D gene is left open where the match is weak. Rows may omit the clone size; those that give it use once, few, many or a size class.

-	-	TRBV5-6	TRBJ1-1	CASSSRTVFKAFF	TGTGCCAGCAGCTCAAGGACAGTATTTAAGGCTTTCTTT
-	-	TRBV6-5	TRBJ1-5	CASSYSSTQPQHF	TGTGCCAGCAGTTACTCAAGTACCCAGCCCCAGCATTTT
TRBD1	-	TRBV6-1	TRBJ1-3	CASSEPLTGGNTIYF	TGTGCCAGCAGTGAACCTCTGACAGGGGGGAACACCATATATTTT
TRBD2	-	TRBV10-3	TRBJ2-3	CAISEPLAGTSGGAGTDTQYF	TGTGCCATCAGTGAGCCACTGGCGGGGACTAGCGGGGGGGCGGGCACAGATACGCAGTATTTT
-	-	TRBV7-8	TRBJ2-5	CASSLYRAGETQYF	TGTGCCAGCAGCCTTTACAGGGCCGGAGAGACCCAGTACTTC
-	few	TRBV28	TRBJ2-4	CASSLPPEGSYSKNIQYF	TGTGCCAGCAGTTTGCCCCCCGAGGGGTCCTATTCCAAAAACATTCAGTACTTC
-	medium-sized	TRBV5-1	TRBJ1-1	CASSLGPGNTEAFF	TGCGCCAGCAGCTTGGGGCCGGGGAACACTGAAGCTTTCTTT
-	-	TRBV7-9	TRBJ2-1	CASMAPVSEGNEQFF	TGTGCCAGCATGGCCCCGGTTTCGGAGGGCAATGAGCAGTTCTTC
-	-	TRBV15	TRBJ1-5	CATSRGEGVQPQHF	TGTGCCACCAGCAGAGGGGAGGGGGTTCAGCCCCAGCATTTT
TRBD1	-	TRBV9	TRBJ1-1	CASSPLTGGDTEAFF	TGTGCCAGCAGCCCTTTGACAGGGGGAGACACTGAAGCTTTCTTT
-	-	TRBV6-1	TRBJ2-5	CASSEETQYF	TGTGCCAGCAGTGAAGAGACCCAGTACTTC
TRBD1	-	TRBV6-1	TRBJ2-7	CASSVAGTGPYEQYF	TGTGCCAGCAGTGTAGCCGGGACAGGGCCGTACGAGCAGTACTTC
-	once	TRBV9	TRBJ1-2	CASSVGPGNYGYTF	TGTGCCAGCAGCGTGGGTCCGGGGAACTATGGCTACACCTTC
TRBD1	-	TRBV7-9	TRBJ1-2	CASSARTGGTPDYGYTF	TGTGCCAGCAGCGCTCGGACAGGGGGCACTCCCGACTATGGCTACACCTTC
-	-	TRBV29-1	TRBJ1-4	CSVEDTNEKLFF	TGCAGCGTTGAAGACACGAATGAAAAACTGTTTTTT
TRBD1	-	TRBV6-1	TRBJ1-5	CATQWDRNSNQPQHF	TGTGCCACCCAGTGGGACAGGAATAGCAATCAGCCCCAGCATTTT
TRBD1	once	TRBV7-9	TRBJ2-7	CASSLGTGEHEQYF	TGTGCCAGCAGCTTAGGGACAGGGGAGCACGAGCAGTACTTC
-	-	TRBV27	TRBJ1-2	CASSFLGRPDVWDGYTF	TGTGCCAGCAGTTTCCTCGGACGGCCCGATGTATGGGATGGCTACACCTTC
-	-	TRBV28	TRBJ1-3	CASSVAGSGGNTIYF	TGTGCCAGCAGTGTGGCCGGGTCAGGGGGAAACACCATATATTTT
-	-	TRBV15	TRBJ2-1	CATSSTGSEQFF	TGTGCCACCAGCTCAACAGGCAGTGAGCAGTTCTTC
-	-	TRBV6-1	TRBJ1-2	CASMGSGAYGYTF	TGTGCCAGCATGGGTTCAGGGGCCTATGGCTACACCTTC
-	-	TRBV6-5	TRBJ1-5	CASRATGNGQPQHF	TGTGCCAGCAGGGCGACAGGTAACGGTCAGCCCCAGCATTTT
-	once	TRBV29-1	TRBJ1-1	CSVRQAGTEAFF	TGCAGCGTCAGACAGGCCGGCACTGAAGCTTTCTTT
-	-	TRBV4-1	TRBJ1-2	CASRNTDRAMGYTF	TGCGCCAGTAGAAACACTGACCGAGCTATGGGCTACACCTTC
-	-	TRBV9	TRBJ2-2	CASSASTGTVGRTGELFF	TGTGCCAGCAGCGCCAGCACGGGGACCGTAGGACGCACCGGGGAGCTGTTTTTT
TRBD1	-	TRBV2	TRBJ2-5	CASSRQGVRETQYF	TGTGCCAGCAGCAGACAGGGCGTCCGGGAGACCCAGTACTTC
-	-	TRBV4-2	TRBJ1-1	CASSQAGQPGTEAFF	TGTGCCAGCAGCCAAGCGGGACAACCGGGCACTGAAGCTTTCTTT
-	-	TRBV6-5	TRBJ1-1	CASRGTLNTEAFF	TGTGCCAGCAGGGGGACGTTGAACACTGAAGCTTTCTTT
-	-	TRBV7-6	TRBJ2-1	CASSLTELYNEQFF	TGTGCCAGCAGCTTAACCGAATTATACAATGAGCAGTTCTTC
-	-	TRBV9	TRBJ1-3	CASSVMEAGNTIYF	TGTGCCAGCAGCGTAATGGAGGCGGGAAACACCATATATTTT
-	-	TRBV28	TRBJ1-3	CASSFPLQSFSGNTIYF	TGTGCCAGCAGTTTCCCACTGCAGAGTTTCTCTGGAAACACCATATATTTT
-	-	TRBV5-6	TRBJ2-7	CASSPRQEQYF	TGTGCCAGCAGCCCTCGACAAGAGCAGTACTTC
-	-	TRBV27	TRBJ2-3	CASSFTRADTQYF	TGTGCCAGCAGTTTCACTAGGGCAGATACGCAGTATTTT
-	few	TRBV6-1	TRBJ2-5	CASTLTIQETQYF	TGTGCCAGCACCTTGACTATACAAGAGACCCAGTACTTC
TRBD1	-	TRBV27	TRBJ1-2	CASSFGGGDYGYTF	TGTGCCAGCAGTTTTGGAGGGGGCGACTATGGCTACACCTTC
-	-	TRBV25-1	TRBJ2-4	CASTTSTDWAKNIQYF	TGTGCCAGCACAACATCGACCGACTGGGCCAAAAACATTCAGTACTTC
TRBD1	-	TRBV5-6	TRBJ2-4	CASSPWRGTGENIQYF	TGTGCCAGCAGCCCTTGGCGGGGGACAGGGGAAAACATTCAGTACTTC
-	-	TRBV4-2	TRBJ2-2	CASSQTDRNTGELFF	TGTGCCAGCAGCCAGACTGATAGGAACACCGGGGAGCTGTTTTTT
-	-	TRBV7-6	TRBJ2-6	CASSRSGTGANVLTF	TGTGCCAGCAGCCGGTCAGGGACTGGGGCCAACGTCCTGACTTTC
TRBD1	-	TRBV27	TRBJ1-1	CASSLLGQQGWLNTEAFF	TGTGCCAGCAGTCTATTGGGACAGCAAGGGTGGTTGAACACTGAAGCTTTCTTT